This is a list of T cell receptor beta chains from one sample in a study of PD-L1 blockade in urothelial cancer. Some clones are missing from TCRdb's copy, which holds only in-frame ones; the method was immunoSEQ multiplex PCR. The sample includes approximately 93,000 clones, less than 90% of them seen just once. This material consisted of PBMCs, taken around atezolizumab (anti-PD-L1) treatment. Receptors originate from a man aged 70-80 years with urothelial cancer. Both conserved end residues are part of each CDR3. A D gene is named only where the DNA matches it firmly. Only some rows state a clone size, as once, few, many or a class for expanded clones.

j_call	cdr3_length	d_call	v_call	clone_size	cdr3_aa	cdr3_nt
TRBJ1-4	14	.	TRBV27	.	CASSGGGPNEKLFF	TGTGCCAGCAGTGGGGGGGGTCCTAATGAAAAACTGTTTTTT
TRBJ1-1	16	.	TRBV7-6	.	CASSLGPGEKDTEAFF	TGTGCCAGCAGCTTAGGCCCCGGAGAGAAGGACACTGAAGCTTTCTTT
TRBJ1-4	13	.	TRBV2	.	CASSGGSREKLFF	TGTGCCAGCAGTGGCGGGTCCCGTGAAAAACTGTTTTTT
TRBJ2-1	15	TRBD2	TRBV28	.	CASSSSGSLYNEQFF	TGTGCCAGCAGTTCTAGCGGGAGTCTGTACAATGAGCAGTTCTTC
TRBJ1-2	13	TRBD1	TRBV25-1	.	CASRRQGDDGYTF	TGTGCCAGCAGGAGACAGGGTGATGATGGCTACACCTTC
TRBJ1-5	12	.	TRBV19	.	CASRQANQPQHF	TGTGCCAGTAGGCAAGCAAATCAGCCCCAGCATTTT
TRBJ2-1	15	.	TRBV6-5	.	CASSRRDLLYNEQFF	TGTGCCAGCAGTCGGCGGGACCTTCTTTACAATGAGCAGTTCTTC
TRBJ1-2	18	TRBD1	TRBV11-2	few	CASSLTVGTGPEISGYTF	TGTGCCAGCAGCTTAACGGTTGGGACAGGGCCCGAGATTAGTGGCTACACCTTC
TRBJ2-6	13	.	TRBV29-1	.	CSVQGSGANVLTF	TGCAGCGTCCAGGGGTCTGGGGCCAACGTCCTGACTTTC
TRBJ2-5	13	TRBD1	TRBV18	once	CASSSGTAETQYF	TGTGCCAGCTCTTCCGGGACAGCTGAGACCCAGTACTTC
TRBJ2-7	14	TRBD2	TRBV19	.	CASKERGSSYEQYF	TGTGCCAGTAAGGAGCGGGGGAGCTCCTACGAGCAGTACTTC
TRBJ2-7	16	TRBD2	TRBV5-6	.	CASSFIGLADKYEQYF	TGTGCCAGCAGCTTTATCGGACTAGCGGATAAATACGAGCAGTACTTC
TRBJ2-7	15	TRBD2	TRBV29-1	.	CSVTAVLAGVGEQYF	TGCAGCGTCACGGCGGTACTAGCGGGAGTGGGGGAGCAGTACTTC
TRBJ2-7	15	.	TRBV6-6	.	CASSYGPDSSYEQYF	TGTGCCAGCAGTTACGGGCCCGATAGCTCCTACGAGCAGTACTTC
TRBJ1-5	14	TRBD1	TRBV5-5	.	CASSLPTGDQPQHF	TGTGCCAGCAGCTTACCGACAGGGGATCAGCCCCAGCATTTT
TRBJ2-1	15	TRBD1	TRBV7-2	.	CASSLDRTGGSEQFF	TGTGCCAGCAGCTTAGATAGGACAGGGGGCAGTGAGCAGTTCTTC